These 8 T cell receptor beta chains were sequenced from one sample in a study of PD-L1 blockade in urothelial cancer. Assay: immunoSEQ multiplex PCR; the TCRdb copy retains only in-frame clones and omits some. The repertoire holds fewer than 30,000 clones, with roughly 84% as singletons. The sample here was PBMCs, taken around atezolizumab (anti-PD-L1) treatment. Receptors originate from a man in his sixties or seventies with urothelial cancer.

The chain joins TRBV5-1 to TRBJ2-3, with TRBD2 matching over 7 bases. Germline CDR1 reads SGHRS; CDR2 reads YFSETQ. V shed 3 bases, J shed 6 bases, and the junction held 10 bases outside the gene matches. This CDR3 is built from 15 residues. CDR3 nucleotide sequence: TGCGCCAGCAGCTCTGGGGGGAGGGCCACGGATACGCAGTATTTT. Translating it yields CASSSGGRATDTQYF.

This rearrangement joins TRBV7-3 to TRBJ2-2; D is perhaps TRBD2 (5 bases). The ends were cut back, 5 bases at V and 3 bases at J, with 13 bases in the middle. The CDR3 covers 15 residues. In germline, CDR1 is SGHTA, CDR2 FQGTGA. The CDR3 region is CASSPGPGYTGELFF. In nucleotides, the CDR3 is TGTGCCAGCAGCCCCGGACCGGGGTACACCGGGGAGCTGTTTTTT.

CDR3 sequence (DNA): TGTGCCAGTAGCCCGACTAGCGAGGCCGCCACAGATACGCAGTATTTT. Residues: CASSPTSEAATDTQYF. The V call is TRBV19, the J call TRBJ2-3; 8 bases match TRBD2. The length of the CDR3 is 16 residues. Germline CDR1 reads LNHDA; CDR2 reads SQIVND (reference sequence). V trimming: 6 bases; J trimming: 2 bases; junction bases outside the gene matches: 10.

This clone showed up just once. The rearrangement joins TRBV5-1 to TRBJ2-3; maybe TRBD1 (5 bases). CDR1 is SGHRS, CDR2 YFSETQ, per germline. The CDR3 spans 15 residues. Trimming took off 2 bases at V and 4 bases at J, with 14 bases between the two ends. This chain's CDR3 is CASSFQGRAADTQYF. CDR3 nucleotide sequence: TGCGCCAGCAGCTTCCAGGGAAGGGCGGCAGATACGCAGTATTTT.

The chain links TRBV2 to TRBJ2-5, with a possible D match to TRBD2 (6 bases). The length of the CDR3 is 16 residues. V lost 4 bases and J lost 2, with 17 bases in between. The V gene's germline CDR1 is SNHLY and CDR2 FYNNEI. The CDR3 reads CASSGLGVAVQETQYF. The CDR3, as DNA: TGTGCCAGCAGTGGGCTGGGGGTAGCGGTGCAAGAGACCCAGTACTTC. Supplemented by reference TRBV2 and TRBJ2-5, the full variable domain reads EPEVTQTPSHQVTQMGQEVILRCVPISNHLYFYWYRQILGQKVEFLVSFYNNEISEKSEIFDDQFSVERPDGSNFTLKIRSTKLEDSAMYFCASSGLGVAVQETQYFGPGTRLLVL.

The J gene is TRBJ2-1, the V gene TRBV28; TRBD1 aligns across 9 bases. V shed 8 bases, J shed 8 bases, and the junction held 7 bases outside the gene matches. The V gene's germline CDR1 is MDHEN and CDR2 SYDVKM. CDR3 size: 13 residues. The CDR3 DNA sequence: TGTGCCAGCGGCCCCACAGGGGGCCATGAGCAGTTCTTC. It encodes CASGPTGGHEQFF.

V and J are TRBV29-1 and TRBJ2-7; 8 bases are a match to TRBD2. This CDR3 spans 15 amino acids. The germline V gene encodes CDR1 SQVTM and CDR2 ANQGSEA. The junction had 8 bases not matched to a gene; V was cut back by 0 bases and J by 4 bases. CDR3 sequence (DNA): TGCAGCGTTGAAGATCCGGGACTAGAAGGGTACGAGCAGTACTTC. This sequence encodes CSVEDPGLEGYEQYF.

The V and J genes are TRBV19 and TRBJ2-1, with D uncertain. CDR3 length equals 13 residues. Deletions cut 6 bases from V and 3 bases from J, with 9 bases between. The germline V gene has CDR1 LNHDA and CDR2 SQIVND (reference sequence). CDR3 amino acids: CASRRPGYNEQFF. The DNA of the CDR3 is TGTGCCAGTAGACGACCGGGCTACAATGAGCAGTTCTTC.